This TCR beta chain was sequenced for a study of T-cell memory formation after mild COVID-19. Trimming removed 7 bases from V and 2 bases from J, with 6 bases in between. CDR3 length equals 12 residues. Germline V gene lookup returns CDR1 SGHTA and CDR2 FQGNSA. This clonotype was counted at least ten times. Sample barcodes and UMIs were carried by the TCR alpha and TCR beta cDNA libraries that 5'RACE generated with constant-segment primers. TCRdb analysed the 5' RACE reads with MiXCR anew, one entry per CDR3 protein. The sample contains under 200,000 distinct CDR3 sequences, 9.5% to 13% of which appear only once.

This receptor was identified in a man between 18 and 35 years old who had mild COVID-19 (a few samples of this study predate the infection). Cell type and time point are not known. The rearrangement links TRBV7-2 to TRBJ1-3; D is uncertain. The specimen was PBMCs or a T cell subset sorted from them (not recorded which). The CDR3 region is CASTEPGNTIYF. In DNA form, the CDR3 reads TGTGCCAGCACCGAGCCTGGAAACACCATATATTTT.